This T cell receptor beta chain derives from a study of T-cell memory formation after mild COVID-19 listed by TCRdb under 2021. The study in broad terms: Most TCR sequence clusters were specific to one of the two donors. In two donors, T-cell clones that expanded and contracted after mild COVID-19 were followed by sequencing TCRalpha and TCRbeta repertoires longitudinally. The cohort comprised two young, previously healthy adult volunteers, one female and one male. What the authors observed across the whole study: SARS-CoV-2 specificity of the second-wave clones peaking on day 37 was not confirmed. The study included only a couple of mild cases, and larger cohorts that include severe cases with pre-infection samples were judged to be necessary. Clones that contracted from day 15 to 85 showed balanced CD4/CD8 phenotypes, whereas a second wave of clones that expanded from day 15 to 37 leaned towards CD4+. Some responding clones were detected in pre-infection memory, which suggested that pre-existing cross-reactive memory T cells had joined the SARS-CoV-2 response. Contracting CD4+ clones were found mainly in CM and EM memory subsets, while CD8+ clones were enriched in EMRA.

To note about this clonotype: What antigen it recognizes has not been identified. Base qualities were left out, and no much larger clone turns up one base away.

Ficoll-Paque density gradient centrifugation was used to isolate PBMCs. Per the germline V gene, LGHNA is the CDR1 and YNFKEQ is the CDR2. The CDR3 goes from the cysteine to the phenylalanine over 14 residues. Only the CDR3 DNA is retained, 42 bases long and in frame from the first base. Relative to germline, V is 3 bases shorter and J is 3 bases shorter, with 9 bases between their ends. Sequencing used an Illumina NovaSeq 6000. cDNA libraries for TCRalpha and TCRbeta were prepared by 5'RACE using constant-segment primers, with sample barcodes and unique molecular identifiers added. Trizol reagent was used to extract RNA from every sample. Library amplification was performed in two PCR steps, and a second sample barcode and Illumina TruSeq adapters were introduced in the second step. Sequencing of libraries was performed on an Illumina NovaSeq with 2 x 150 bp paired-end reads. In the source study's methods: The reads were demultiplexed and collapsed into UMI-guided consensus sequences using migec v1.2.7. Using mixcr v2.1.11, UMI consensuses were aligned to TRA and TRB V and J templates and then assembled into clonotypes. Expanded or contracted clonotypes were those called significant by both edgeR and NoisET, with noise models trained on biological replicates. For edgeR calls, a false discovery rate-adjusted p below 0.01 and a log2 fold-change threshold of 1 were applied. As an exploratory analysis of dynamics, PCA with hierarchical clustering was applied to max-normalized trajectories of the 1000 most abundant clonotypes. Separately sequenced CD4+ and CD8+ repertoires were used to assign a CD4 or CD8 phenotype to each responding clone. Starting from the raw public reads, TCRdb applied fastp trimming at Q25, assembled clones with MiXCR and retained in-frame beta chains. Every distinct CDR3 protein forms one entry, paired with its most common genes and DNA. Clone size and V and J calls follow TCRdb, not the original study. For this sample there are 250,000 to 350,000 distinct CDR3 sequences; more than 15% appear just once. The ten largest clones represent around a fifth of the sample.

The receptor's source is a man between 18 and 35 years old who had mild COVID-19 (a few samples of this study predate the infection). The sample titles of this study are shuffled in the database, so cell type and time point are left out; the donor was told from shared clones. Input material: PBMCs or a T cell subset sorted from them (not recorded which). Recombination linked TRBV4-2 to TRBJ2-1; the D gene assignment is ambiguous. The CDR3 region reads CASSQPLDYNEQFF. The nucleotide sequence reads TGTGCCAGCAGCCAGCCTCTGGACTACAATGAGCAGTTCTTC.